This T cell receptor (beta chain) is drawn from a study of T cells after yellow fever vaccination (dated by TCRdb to between 2018 and 2021). About the investigation overall: The SMART-Seq v4 Ultra Low Input RNA kit was used to prepare libraries from fractions with low cell numbers. To follow T-cell clones before and after primary and booster YFV17D yellow fever vaccination, bulk TCR alpha and beta repertoires were sequenced over time. Two healthy male donors, one aged 18 to 30 and one aged 30 to 39 years, made up the cohort. Blood was collected at multiple timepoints before and after primary and secondary immunization, and bulk PBMC replicates and cell subsets were isolated.

The sample's treatment or condition, from its label and the paper: live attenuated yellow fever vaccine strain. At each blood-draw timepoint, two biological replicates of bulk PBMCs were collected. PBMCs were isolated from peripheral blood using a standard Ficoll-Paque protocol. TriZol was used to extract RNA from bulk PBMCs, CD4 and CD8 fractions, and dextramer-positive and dextramer-negative fractions. This clonotype was picked up many times. It lacks a known antigen. The record has no base qualities; no much larger clone is one base away. TCR cDNA was synthesized by 5'RACE template switching, which introduced a universal primer site and unique molecular identifiers. cDNA synthesis was primed from both the TCR alpha and TCR beta constant segments. Library amplification used two PCR steps, and the second PCR step added sample barcodes and sequencing adapters. Libraries were sequenced on Illumina HiSeq 2500 (2x100 bp) or NovaSeq (2x150 bp). The authors' pipeline ran thus. MIGEC was used to demultiplex reads and collapse the reads into UMI consensus sequences, and MiXCR was used for V(D)J alignment. Using edgeR on replicate PBMC samples, clonotypes were called vaccine-responding if FDR was below 0.01 and the log2 fold change was above 5 up to day 15. CD4 or CD8 identity was assigned to each bulk clonotype according to whether the clonotype was present at higher abundance in the sequenced CD4 repertoire or the sequenced CD8 repertoire. TCRdb handled the public reads itself, with Q25 trimming in fastp and clone calling in MiXCR, and kept productive beta chains. Rows with a matching CDR3 protein are joined into one entry that keeps the most common DNA and genes. The V and J calls come from TCRdb's annotation, not from the publication. Present in this sample are hundreds of thousands of distinct CDR3 sequences, 8.7% of which were seen just once. The ten largest clones capture around 17% of the sample.

General findings and caveats noted by the study authors: Because the study included only a couple of donors, the extent to which the findings can be generalized is limited. Compared with the primary T-cell response, the secondary T-cell response was weaker but faster, peaking on day 5 rather than day 15. Most clones expanded after primary vaccination (about 95% of CD4 and roughly 90% of CD8) were re-detected after the booster, suggesting that broad memory maintenance occurred. Computational filtering was required because FACS-sorted repertoires could contain abundant contaminating clonotypes from the bulk population. A small share of clonotypes occurred in both CD4 and CD8 compartments, likely arising from convergent recombination.

Trimming removed 3 bases from V and 2 bases from J; the gene matches leave 6 bases unexplained. According to the germline V gene, CDR1 reads SGHRS and CDR2 reads YFSETQ. From its cysteine to its phenylalanine, the CDR3 spans 16 amino acids. CDR3 DNA only is kept here, 48 bases in frame from base 1. The clonotype originates from a man between 18 and 29 years old who received the YFV17D yellow fever vaccine. This chain joins TRBV5-1 to TRBJ2-7; 12 junctional bases match TRBD2. This specimen was PBMCs, taken on the day of the first yellow fever vaccination. Read as DNA, the sequence is TGCGCCAGCAGCTGGACGCTAGCGGGGGGGGCCTACGAGCAGTACTTC. It translates as CASSWTLAGGAYEQYF.